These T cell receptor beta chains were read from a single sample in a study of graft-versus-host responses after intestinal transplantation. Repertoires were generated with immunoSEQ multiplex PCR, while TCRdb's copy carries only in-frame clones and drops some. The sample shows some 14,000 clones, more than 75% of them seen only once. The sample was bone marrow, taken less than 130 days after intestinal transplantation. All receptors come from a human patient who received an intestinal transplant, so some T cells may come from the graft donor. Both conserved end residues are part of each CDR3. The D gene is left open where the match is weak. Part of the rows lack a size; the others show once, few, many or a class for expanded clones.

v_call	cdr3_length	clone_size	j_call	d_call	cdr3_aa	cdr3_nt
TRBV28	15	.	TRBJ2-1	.	CASSPDSRSYNGQFF	TGTGCCAGCAGCCCGGACAGCCGCTCCTACAATGGGCAGTTCTTC
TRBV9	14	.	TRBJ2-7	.	CASSVGHTSYEQYF	TGTGCCAGCAGCGTTGGGCATACCTCCTACGAGCAGTACTTC
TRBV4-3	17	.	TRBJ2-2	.	CASSQAGDSSNTGELFF	TGCGCCAGCAGCCAAGCCGGGGACTCTTCGAACACCGGGGAGCTGTTTTTT
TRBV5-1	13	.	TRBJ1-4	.	CASSEEINEKLFF	TGCGCCAGCAGCGAGGAGATTAATGAAAAACTGTTTTTT
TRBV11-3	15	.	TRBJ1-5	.	CATSGGDEGNQPQHF	TGTGCCACCTCCGGCGGGGACGAGGGGAATCAGCCCCAGCATTTT
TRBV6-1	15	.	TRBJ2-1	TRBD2	CASSPRTSGRNEQFF	TGTGCCAGCAGCCCGCGGACTAGCGGGAGGAATGAGCAGTTCTTC
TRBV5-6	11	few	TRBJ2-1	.	CASSFRNEQFF	TGTGCCAGCAGCTTCAGGAATGAGCAGTTCTTC
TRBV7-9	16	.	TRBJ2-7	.	CASSLGREDIPYEQYF	TGTGCCAGCAGCTTAGGTCGAGAAGATATCCCCTACGAGCAGTACTTC
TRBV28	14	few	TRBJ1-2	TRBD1	CASSSPGTGLGYAF	TGTGCCAGCAGTTCCCCCGGGACAGGGCTAGGCTACGCCTTC
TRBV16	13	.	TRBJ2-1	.	CASSQSRSQEQFF	TGTGCCAGCAGCCAATCGCGCAGCCAGGAGCAGTTCTTC
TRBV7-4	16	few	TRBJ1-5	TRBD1	CASSLRITGGNQPQHF	TGTGCCAGCAGCTTAAGGATAACAGGGGGCAATCAGCCCCAGCATTTT
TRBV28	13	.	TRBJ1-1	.	CVSSLFGQSEAFF	TGTGTCAGCAGTTTGTTCGGACAGTCTGAAGCTTTCTTT
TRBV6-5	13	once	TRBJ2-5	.	CASSSLAEETQYF	TGTGCCAGCAGTTCACTAGCAGAGGAGACCCAGTACTTC
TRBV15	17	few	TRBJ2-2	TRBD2	CATSRGRLAGITGELFF	TGTGCCACCAGCAGAGGAAGACTAGCGGGTATCACCGGGGAGCTGTTTTTT
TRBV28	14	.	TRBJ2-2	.	CASARLANTGELFF	TGTGCCAGCGCGCGACTAGCGAACACCGGGGAGCTGTTTTTT
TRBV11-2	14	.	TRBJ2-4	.	CASSFRRQPNIQYF	TGTGCCAGCAGCTTCCGGAGACAGCCAAACATTCAGTACTTC
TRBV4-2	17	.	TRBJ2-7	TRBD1	CASSQGRGITENYEQYF	TGTGCCAGCAGCCAGGGCAGGGGGATTACCGAAAACTACGAGCAGTACTTC
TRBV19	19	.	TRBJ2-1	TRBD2	CASSASPPLAGRGGNEQFF	TGTGCCAGTAGTGCCTCCCCCCCTTTAGCGGGTAGAGGAGGAAATGAGCAGTTCTTC
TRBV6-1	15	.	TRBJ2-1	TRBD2	CASSQTSGGYNEQFF	TGTGCCAGCAGCCAGACTAGCGGGGGTTACAATGAGCAGTTCTTC
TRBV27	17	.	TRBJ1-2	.	CASSLRGGWGAASGYTF	TGTGCCAGCAGTTTAAGGGGGGGTTGGGGGGCCGCTTCTGGCTACACCTTC
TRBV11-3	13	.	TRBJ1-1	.	CASSPRDGREAFF	TGTGCCAGCAGCCCCCGGGATGGTAGGGAAGCTTTCTTT
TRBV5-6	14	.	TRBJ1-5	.	CASSLGGLNQPQHF	TGTGCCAGCAGCTTGGGGGGGCTTAATCAGCCCCAGCATTTT
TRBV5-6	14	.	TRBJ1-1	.	CASTKQGGLAEAFF	TGTGCCAGCACCAAACAAGGGGGGCTGGCTGAAGCTTTCTTT
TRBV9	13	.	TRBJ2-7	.	CASSVSQGGSQYF	TGTGCCAGCAGCGTATCCCAAGGGGGATCTCAGTACTTC
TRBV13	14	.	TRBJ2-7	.	CASSLVGQNYEQYF	TGTGCCAGCAGCTTAGTCGGACAGAACTACGAGCAGTACTTC
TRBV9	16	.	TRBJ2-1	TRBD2	CASSPGLAGRLNEQFF	TGTGCCAGCAGCCCAGGACTAGCGGGTCGTCTCAATGAGCAGTTCTTC
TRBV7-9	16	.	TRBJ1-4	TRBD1	CASSNTGAGRDEKLFF	TGTGCCAGCAGCAATACAGGGGCAGGGCGGGATGAAAAACTGTTTTTT
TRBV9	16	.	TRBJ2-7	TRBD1	CASSSEGDRAPYEQYF	TGTGCCAGCAGCTCCGAAGGGGACAGGGCCCCCTACGAGCAGTACTTC
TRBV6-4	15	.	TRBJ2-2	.	CASSDGGQNTGELFF	TGTGCCAGCAGTGACGGGGGACAAAACACCGGGGAGCTGTTTTTT
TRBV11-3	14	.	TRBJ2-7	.	CASSLIGGSDEQYF	TGTGCCAGCAGCTTAATCGGGGGATCGGACGAGCAGTACTTC
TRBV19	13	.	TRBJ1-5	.	CASSINANQPQHF	TGTGCCAGTAGTATAAACGCCAATCAGCCCCAGCATTTT
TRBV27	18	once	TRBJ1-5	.	CATRGAGVGGWSNQPQHF	TGTGCCACCCGGGGTGCGGGGGTTGGCGGTTGGAGCAATCAGCCCCAGCATTTT
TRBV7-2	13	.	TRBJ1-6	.	CASSFLRESPLHF	TGTGCCAGCAGCTTCCTCCGTGAGTCACCCCTCCACTTT
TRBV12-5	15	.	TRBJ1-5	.	CASARGAASNQPQHF	TGTGCTAGTGCCCGAGGGGCAGCTAGCAATCAGCCCCAGCATTTT
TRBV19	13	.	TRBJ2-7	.	CASSIGETYEQYF	TGTGCCAGTAGTATAGGTGAGACCTACGAGCAGTACTTC
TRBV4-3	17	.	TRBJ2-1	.	CASSQVRAEASYNEQFF	TGCGCCAGCAGCCAAGTGAGGGCGGAAGCCAGTTACAATGAGCAGTTCTTC
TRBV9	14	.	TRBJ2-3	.	CASSVATVTDTQYF	TGTGCCAGCAGCGTAGCTACAGTCACAGATACGCAGTATTTT
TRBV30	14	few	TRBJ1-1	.	CAWSVGAMNTEAFF	TGTGCCTGGAGTGTGGGGGCCATGAACACTGAAGCTTTCTTT
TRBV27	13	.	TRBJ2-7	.	CASSLSWTYEQYF	TGTGCCAGCAGTTTATCTTGGACCTACGAGCAGTACTTC
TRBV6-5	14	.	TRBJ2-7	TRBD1	CASSDGTGGYEQYF	TGTGCCAGCAGTGACGGGACAGGGGGTTACGAGCAGTACTTC
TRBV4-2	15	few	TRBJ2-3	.	CASSQDPGYTDTQYF	TGTGCCAGCAGCCAAGATCCAGGTTACACAGATACGCAGTATTTT